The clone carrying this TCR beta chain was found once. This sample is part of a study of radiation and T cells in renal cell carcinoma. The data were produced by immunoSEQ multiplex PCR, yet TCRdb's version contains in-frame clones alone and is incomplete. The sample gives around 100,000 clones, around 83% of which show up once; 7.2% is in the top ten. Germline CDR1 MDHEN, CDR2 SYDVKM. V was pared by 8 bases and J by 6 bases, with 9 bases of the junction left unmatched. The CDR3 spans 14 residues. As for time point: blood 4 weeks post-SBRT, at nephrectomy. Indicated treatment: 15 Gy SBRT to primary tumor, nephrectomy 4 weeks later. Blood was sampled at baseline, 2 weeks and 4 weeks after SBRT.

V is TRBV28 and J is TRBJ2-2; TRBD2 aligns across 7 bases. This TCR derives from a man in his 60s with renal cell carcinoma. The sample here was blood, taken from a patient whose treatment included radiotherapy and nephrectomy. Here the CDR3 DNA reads TGTGCCAGCTCAATTACGGGAGGCTCCGGGGAGCTGTTTTTT. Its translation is CASSITGGSGELFF.